The 7 T cell receptor beta chains below all came from one sample that was sequenced in a study of T cell responses to AZD1222 COVID-19 vaccine. Some clones are missing from TCRdb's copy, which holds only in-frame ones; the method was immunoSEQ multiplex PCR. The profile shows some 130,000 clones, about 90% of them singletons. Sequences were derived from peripheral blood, sampled on day 0 of AZD1222 vaccination. The source is an adult in good health.

The V and J genes are TRBV7-3 and TRBJ1-1; maybe TRBD1 (5 bases). Germline CDR1 is SGHTA and CDR2 is FQGTGA. The ends were cut back, 2 bases at V and 0 bases at J, with 13 bases in the middle. The CDR3 consists of 16 residues. The CDR3 sequence: CASSLSGGPMNTEAFF. Here the CDR3 DNA reads TGTGCCAGCAGCTTATCGGGGGGACCCATGAACACTGAAGCTTTCTTT. Full variable domain (outside the CDR3, taken from reference TRBV7-3 and TRBJ1-1): GAGVSQTPSNKVTEKGKYVELRCDPISGHTALYWYRQSLGQGPEFLIYFQGTGAADDSGLPNDRFFAVRPEGSVSTLKIQRTERGDSAVYLCASSLSGGPMNTEAFFGQGTRLTVV.

The gene calls are TRBV5-1 and TRBJ2-2; tentatively, D is TRBD1 (5 bases). CDR1 is SGHRS, CDR2 YFSETQ, per germline. Trimming removed 0 bases from V and 3 bases from J, with 12 bases in between. This CDR3 comprises 16 residues. The CDR3 is CASSLVPGLDTGELFF. In DNA, the CDR3 is TGCGCCAGCAGCTTGGTCCCAGGGTTGGACACCGGGGAGCTGTTTTTT.

Comments on this clone: This likely comes from a read error, as the CDR3 has no conserved phenylalanine or tryptophan at its end. The DNA is omitted, as the CDR3 cannot be located on it reliably, and the CDR3 follows TCRdb's listing. The CDR3 is CASIRTRDHFGH. This chain connects TRBV6-1 to TRBJ2-4. The CDR3 region is 12 residues in length, termini included. Germline V lookup: CDR1 MNHNS, CDR2 SASEGT.

The genes are TRBV25-1 and TRBJ1-2, with 9 bases aligning to TRBD1. This CDR3 has 18 residues. V was clipped by 4 bases and J by 4 bases; unmatched bases: 16. CDR1 MGHDK and CDR2 SYGVNS come from the germline V gene. CDR3 in amino acids: CASSGPDGQGFPPYGYTF. The CDR3 DNA reads TGTGCCAGCAGTGGGCCCGATGGACAGGGGTTCCCCCCCTATGGCTACACCTTC.

The chain joins TRBV9 to TRBJ2-1, with no clear D. The V and J ends lost 1 base and 2 bases respectively, with 7 bases between them. The CDR3 consists of 14 residues. Germline V gives CDR1 SGDLS, CDR2 YYNGEE. CDR3 coding DNA: TGTGCCAGCAGCGTACTCCCGGCCTACAATGAGCAGTTCTTC. The encoded protein is CASSVLPAYNEQFF.

This CDR3 reads CASTERGREKLFF. CDR3 nucleotide sequence: TGTGCCAGCACGGAGAGGGGGCGAGAAAAACTGTTTTTT. V is TRBV6-5 and J is TRBJ1-4; 7 bases are a match to TRBD1. Trimming cost V 7 bases and J 8 bases; bases outside gene matches: 7. The CDR3 consists of 13 residues. CDR1 is MNHEY, CDR2 SVGAGI, per germline.

The chain links TRBV5-6 to TRBJ1-4; possibly TRBD1 for D (5 bases). The ends were cut back, 2 bases at V and 5 bases at J, with 10 bases in the middle. The V gene's germline CDR1 is SGHDT and CDR2 YYEEEE. The length of the CDR3 is 14 residues. The CDR3 DNA reads as TGTGCCAGCAGCTTAGCCAGGGAAAATGAAAAACTGTTTTTT. Its translation is CASSLARENEKLFF.